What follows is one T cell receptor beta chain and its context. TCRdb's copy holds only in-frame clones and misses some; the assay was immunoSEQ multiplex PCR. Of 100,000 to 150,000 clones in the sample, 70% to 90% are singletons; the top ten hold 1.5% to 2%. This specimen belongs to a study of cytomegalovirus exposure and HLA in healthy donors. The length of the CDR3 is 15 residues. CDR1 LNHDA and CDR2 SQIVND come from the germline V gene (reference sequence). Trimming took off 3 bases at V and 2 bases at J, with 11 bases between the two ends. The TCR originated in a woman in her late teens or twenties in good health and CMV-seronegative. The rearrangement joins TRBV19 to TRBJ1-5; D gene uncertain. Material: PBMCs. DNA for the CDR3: TGTGCCAGTAGTATCGCTGTCTACCGCAATCAGCCCCAGCATTTT. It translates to CASSIAVYRNQPQHF.